These 14 T cell receptor beta chains share one sample of origin, sequenced in a study of blood T cell repertoires in COVID-19. Sequencing was performed with immunoSEQ multiplex PCR; in TCRdb, only in-frame clones are kept and a portion is missing. The sample yields about 260,000 clones, approximately 90% seen once. The sample was peripheral blood. All receptors derive from a woman between 40 and 55 years old with acute or convalescent COVID-19.

The V gene is TRBV18, the J gene TRBJ1-2; 9 nucleotides agree with TRBD1. Germline-derived CDR1 and CDR2 are KGHSH and LQKENI. Losses at the gene ends were 8 bases for V and 7 bases for J; bases not matched to a gene: 5. The CDR3 extends over 12 amino acids. The DNA of the CDR3 is TGTGCCAGCCGCGGGACAGGGCTTGGCTACACCTTC. Translating it yields CASRGTGLGYTF.

The V gene is TRBV4-1, the J gene TRBJ1-2; TRBD1 is a possible D gene (5 bases). Trimming removed 4 bases from V and 8 bases from J, with 11 bases in between. Germline-derived CDR1 and CDR2 are MGHRA and YSYEKL. The length of the CDR3 is 12 residues. The CDR3 DNA follows: TGCGCCAGCAGCCTGGGGCACGAAGGCTACACCTTC. Translated: CASSLGHEGYTF.

This rearrangement joins TRBV6-5 to TRBJ1-2, with 9 positions matching TRBD1. The CDR3 contains 14 residues. Per germline, CDR1 MNHEY and CDR2 SVGAGI. Trimming took 6 bases from V and 7 from J; bases not matched to a gene: 9. The CDR3 protein is CASRQQQGAVGYTF. CDR3 coding DNA: TGTGCCAGCAGGCAACAACAGGGGGCGGTTGGCTACACCTTC.

V and J are TRBV30 and TRBJ1-2; D call uncertain. The CDR3 is 13 residues long. CDR1 GTSNPN and CDR2 SVGIG come from the germline V gene (reference sequence). Trimming removed 3 bases from V and 2 bases from J, with 10 bases in between. The CDR3 DNA reads TGTGCCTGGAGATCCGGACTGAACTATGGCTACACCTTC. Translating it yields CAWRSGLNYGYTF.

The CDR3 bases are TGTGCCAGCAGTTTTAACGGGAATACTGAAGCTTTCTTT. This sequence encodes CASSFNGNTEAFF. The chain joins TRBV12-3 or TRBV12-4 to TRBJ1-1; D ambiguous. The CDR3 is 13 amino acids. The germline V and J ends were trimmed by 3 bases and 5 bases, with 10 bases remaining between them.

The chain uses TRBV6-6 and TRBJ1-3; D gene ambiguous. The length of the CDR3 is 14 residues. V lost 6 bases, J lost 4 bases, and 13 bases lay in between. From germline, CDR1 is MNHNY and CDR2 SVGAGI (reference sequence). The CDR3 coding sequence is TGTGCCAGCAGCCCTGACATGGCGGGAAACACCATATATTTT. Protein product: CASSPDMAGNTIYF.

The chain is built from TRBV10-2 and TRBJ1-1; the D is unclear. The CDR3 has 13 residues. CDR1 is WSHSY, CDR2 SAAADI, per germline. The V and J ends lost 5 bases and 2 bases respectively, with 9 bases between them. CDR3 sequence: CASSRTPNTEAFF. CDR3 coding DNA: TGCGCCAGCAGTAGAACACCTAACACTGAAGCTTTCTTT.

The V and J genes are TRBV9 and TRBJ1-2; 10 nucleotides line up with TRBD1. V dropped 4 bases and J dropped 5; count of bases not matched to a gene: 5. Germline assignment: CDR1 SGDLS and CDR2 YYNGEE. This CDR3 contains 14 residues. For the CDR3, the DNA is TGTGCCAGCAGCATCGGGACAGGGGAATATGGCTACACCTTC. The encoded protein is CASSIGTGEYGYTF.

CDR3 DNA: TGTGCCAGCAGCTTTTCCCCCAGGGGGCCGGGCAATGAGCAGTTCTTC. It codes for CASSFSPRGPGNEQFF. V usage is TRBV5-6 and J usage is TRBJ2-1; TRBD1 aligns across 8 bases. V gave up 2 bases and J gave up 6 bases; unmatched junction bases: 10. Per the germline V gene, CDR1 is SGHDT and CDR2 is YYEEEE. The length of the CDR3 is 16 residues.

This chain links TRBV27 with TRBJ1-1; D remains ambiguous. V gave up 2 bases and J gave up 7 bases, with 14 bases separating them. The germline CDR1 and CDR2 sequences are MNHEY and SMNVEV (reference sequence). CDR3 length equals 14 residues. The CDR3 reads CASSLSRLAGEAFF. CDR3 nucleotide sequence: TGTGCCAGCAGTTTAAGTAGACTGGCCGGTGAAGCTTTCTTT.

The chain recombines TRBV11-3 with TRBJ2-1; 8 bases agree with TRBD1. After removal of 5 bases from V and 7 bases from J, the junction contained 7 bases not matched to a gene. Per the germline V gene, CDR1 is SGHNT and CDR2 is YENEEA. This CDR3 spans 14 amino acids. CDR3 sequence reads: CASSPWTGKNEQFF. The CDR3 DNA sequence: TGTGCCAGCAGCCCCTGGACAGGGAAGAATGAGCAGTTCTTC.

This chain connects TRBV6-5 to TRBJ1-5; tentatively, D is TRBD1 (5 bases). Germline loops: CDR1 MNHEY, CDR2 SVGAGI. The CDR3 runs to 15 residues. V was shortened by 10 bases and J by 6 bases, with 22 bases between the two germline ends. CDR3 nucleotide sequence: TGTGCCACCAAACCGGGTTCAGGGTCAGGTCAGCCCCAGCATTTT. It encodes CATKPGSGSGQPQHF.

The genes are TRBV5-1 and TRBJ1-2; D is uncertain. Trimming cost V 0 bases and J 1 base, with 10 bases left between them. Germline V gives CDR1 SGHRS, CDR2 YFSETQ. The CDR3 spans 15 residues. CDR3 in DNA: TGCGCCAGCAGCTTGGCAACAGACTATAACTATGGCTACACCTTC. Amino acids: CASSLATDYNYGYTF.

V usage is TRBV19 and J usage is TRBJ2-5, with 8 bases lining up with TRBD2. The CDR3 runs to 14 residues. The junction had 6 bases not matched to a gene; V was cut back by 5 bases and J by 4 bases. Germline V gene lookup returns CDR1 LNHDA and CDR2 SQIVND (reference sequence). In DNA form, the CDR3 reads TGTGCCAGTAGTCTCACTAGCGGTGGAGAGACCCAGTACTTC. Translated: CASSLTSGGETQYF.